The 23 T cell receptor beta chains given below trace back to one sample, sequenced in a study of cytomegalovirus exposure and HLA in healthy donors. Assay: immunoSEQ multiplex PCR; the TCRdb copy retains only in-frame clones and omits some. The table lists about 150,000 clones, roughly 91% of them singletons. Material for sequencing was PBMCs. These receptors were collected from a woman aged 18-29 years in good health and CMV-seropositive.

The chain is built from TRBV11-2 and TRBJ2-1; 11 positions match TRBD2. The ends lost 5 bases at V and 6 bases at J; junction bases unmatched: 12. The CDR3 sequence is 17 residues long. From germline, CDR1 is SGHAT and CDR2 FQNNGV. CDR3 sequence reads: CASSHDSLAGVGNEQFF. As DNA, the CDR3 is TGTGCCAGCAGCCACGATTCACTAGCGGGAGTGGGCAATGAGCAGTTCTTC.

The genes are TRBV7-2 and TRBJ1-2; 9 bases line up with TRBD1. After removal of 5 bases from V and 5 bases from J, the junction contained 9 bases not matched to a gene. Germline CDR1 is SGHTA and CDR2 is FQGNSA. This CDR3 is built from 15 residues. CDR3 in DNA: TGTGCCAGCAGCCGTTTACAGGGGGCAAGTTATGGCTACACCTTC. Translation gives CASSRLQGASYGYTF.

CDR3 nucleotides: TGTGCCAGCAGTGAGGGACTAGCGGGAAACACAGATACGCAGTATTTT. Residues: CASSEGLAGNTDTQYF. The gene calls are TRBV25-1 and TRBJ2-3, with 13 bases aligning to TRBD2. The V gene end was trimmed by 3 bases and the J gene end by 2 bases; junction bases not matched to a gene: 2. This CDR3 spans 16 amino acids. Germline CDR1 MGHDK, CDR2 SYGVNS.

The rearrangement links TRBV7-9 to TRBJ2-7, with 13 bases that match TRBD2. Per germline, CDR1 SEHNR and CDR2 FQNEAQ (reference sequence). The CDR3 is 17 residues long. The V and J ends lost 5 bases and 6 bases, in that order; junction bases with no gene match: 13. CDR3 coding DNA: TGTGCCAGCAGCCCCCGGTTTGGGACTAGCGGGACAGTCGAGCAGTACTTC. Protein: CASSPRFGTSGTVEQYF.

DNA for the CDR3: TGTGCCAGCAGTTACCCCGCGACTACAGAGCATGAGCAGTTCTTC. Translation: CASSYPATTEHEQFF. The chain carries TRBV6-6 and TRBJ2-1; a weak D match, TRBD2 (5 bases). Germline V CDR1 and CDR2: MNHNY, SVGAGI (reference sequence). V lost 2 bases and J 8 bases, leaving 16 bases between the germline ends. The CDR3 sequence is 15 residues long.

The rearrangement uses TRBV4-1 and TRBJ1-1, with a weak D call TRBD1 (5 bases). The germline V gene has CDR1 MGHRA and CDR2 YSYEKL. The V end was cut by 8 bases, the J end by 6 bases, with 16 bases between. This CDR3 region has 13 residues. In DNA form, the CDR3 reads TGCGCCAGCCGGAGGGAGGGGAAGGCTGAAGCTTTCTTT. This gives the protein CASRREGKAEAFF.

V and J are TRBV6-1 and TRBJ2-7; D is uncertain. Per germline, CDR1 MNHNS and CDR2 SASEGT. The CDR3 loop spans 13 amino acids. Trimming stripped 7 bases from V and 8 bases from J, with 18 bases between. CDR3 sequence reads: CASIHPGDEKQYF. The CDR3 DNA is TGTGCCAGCATACACCCGGGTGACGAAAAGCAGTACTTC.

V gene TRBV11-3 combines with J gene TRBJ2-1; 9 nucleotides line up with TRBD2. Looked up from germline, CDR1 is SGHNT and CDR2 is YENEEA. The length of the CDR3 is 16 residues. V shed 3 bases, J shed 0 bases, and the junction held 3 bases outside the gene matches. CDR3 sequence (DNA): TGTGCCAGCAGCTTTAGCGGGAGTCGCTCCTACAATGAGCAGTTCTTC. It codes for CASSFSGSRSYNEQFF. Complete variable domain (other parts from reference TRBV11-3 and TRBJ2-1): EAGVVQSPRYKIIEKKQPVAFWCNPISGHNTLYWYLQNLGQGPELLIRYENEEAVDDSQLPKDRFSAERLKGVDSTLKIQPAELGDSAVYLCASSFSGSRSYNEQFFGPGTRLTVL.

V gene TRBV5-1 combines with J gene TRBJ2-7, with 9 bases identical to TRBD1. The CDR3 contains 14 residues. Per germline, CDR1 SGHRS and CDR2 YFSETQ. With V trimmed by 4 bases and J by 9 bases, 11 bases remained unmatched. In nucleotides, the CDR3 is TGCGCCAGCAGCCTCCGGGACAGGGCCTCGGGGCAGTACTTC. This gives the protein CASSLRDRASGQYF.

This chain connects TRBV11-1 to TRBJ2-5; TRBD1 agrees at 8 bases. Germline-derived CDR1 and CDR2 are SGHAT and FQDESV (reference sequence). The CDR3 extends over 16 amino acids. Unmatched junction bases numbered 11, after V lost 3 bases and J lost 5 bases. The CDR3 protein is CASSFPRTGRTETQYF. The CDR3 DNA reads TGTGCCAGCAGCTTTCCTAGGACAGGGAGGACGGAGACCCAGTACTTC.

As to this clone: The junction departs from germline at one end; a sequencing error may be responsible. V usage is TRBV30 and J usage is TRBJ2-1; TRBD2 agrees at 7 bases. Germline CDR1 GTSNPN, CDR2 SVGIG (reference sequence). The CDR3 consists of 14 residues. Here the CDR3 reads CVWRVGGYYNEQFF. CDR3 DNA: TGTGTCTGGAGGGTCGGGGGGTATTACAATGAGCAGTTCTTC.

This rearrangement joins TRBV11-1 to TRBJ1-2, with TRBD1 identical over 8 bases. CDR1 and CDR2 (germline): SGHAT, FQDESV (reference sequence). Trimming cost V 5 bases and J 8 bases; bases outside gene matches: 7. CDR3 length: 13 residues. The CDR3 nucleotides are TGTGCCAGCAGCCCGCTAGGACAGGGCGGCTACACCTTC. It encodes CASSPLGQGGYTF.

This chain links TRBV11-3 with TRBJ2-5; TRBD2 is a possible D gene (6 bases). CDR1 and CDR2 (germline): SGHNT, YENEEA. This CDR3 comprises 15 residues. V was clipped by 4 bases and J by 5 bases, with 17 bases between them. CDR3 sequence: CASSSRQGGRETQYF. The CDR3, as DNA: TGTGCCAGCAGCTCCCGCCAGGGAGGTCGGGAGACCCAGTACTTC.

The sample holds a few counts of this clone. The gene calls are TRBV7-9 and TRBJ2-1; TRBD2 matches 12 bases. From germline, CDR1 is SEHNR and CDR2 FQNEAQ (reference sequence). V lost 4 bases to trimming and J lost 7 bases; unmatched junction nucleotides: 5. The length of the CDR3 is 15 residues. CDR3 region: CASSWTSGNQNEQFF. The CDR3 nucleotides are TGTGCCAGCAGCTGGACTAGCGGGAATCAGAATGAGCAGTTCTTC.

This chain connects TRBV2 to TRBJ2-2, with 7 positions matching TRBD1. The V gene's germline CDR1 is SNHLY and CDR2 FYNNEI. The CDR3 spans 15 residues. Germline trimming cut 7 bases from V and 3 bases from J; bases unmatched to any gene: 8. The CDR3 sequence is CASKATGWDTGELFF. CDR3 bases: TGTGCCAGCAAAGCGACAGGGTGGGACACCGGGGAGCTGTTTTTT.

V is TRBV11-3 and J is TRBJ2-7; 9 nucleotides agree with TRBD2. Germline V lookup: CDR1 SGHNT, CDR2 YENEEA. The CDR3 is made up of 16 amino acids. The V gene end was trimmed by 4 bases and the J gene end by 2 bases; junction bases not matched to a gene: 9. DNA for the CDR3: TGTGCCAGCAGCTCCTCCGGGCGGGAGGGAACCTACGAGCAGTACTTC. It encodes CASSSSGREGTYEQYF.

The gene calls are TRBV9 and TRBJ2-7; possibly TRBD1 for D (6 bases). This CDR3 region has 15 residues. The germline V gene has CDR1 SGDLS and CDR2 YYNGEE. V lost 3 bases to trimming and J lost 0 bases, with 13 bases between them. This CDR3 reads CASSETGLSSYEQYF. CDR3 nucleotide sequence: TGTGCCAGCAGCGAGACAGGTTTAAGCTCCTACGAGCAGTACTTC.

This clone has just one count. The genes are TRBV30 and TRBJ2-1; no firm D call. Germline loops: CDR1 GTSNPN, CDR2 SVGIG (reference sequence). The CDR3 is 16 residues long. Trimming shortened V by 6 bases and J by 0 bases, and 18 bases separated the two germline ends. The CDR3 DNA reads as TGTGCCTGTAAAGTGCTCCTGTCGGGCTCCTACAATGAGCAGTTCTTC. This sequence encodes CACKVLLSGSYNEQFF. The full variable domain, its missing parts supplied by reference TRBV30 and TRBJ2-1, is SQTIHQWPATLVQPVGSPLSLECTVEGTSNPNLYWYRQAAGRGLQLLFYSVGIGQISSEVPQNLSASRPQDRQFILSSKKLLLSDSGFYLCACKVLLSGSYNEQFFGPGTRLTVL.

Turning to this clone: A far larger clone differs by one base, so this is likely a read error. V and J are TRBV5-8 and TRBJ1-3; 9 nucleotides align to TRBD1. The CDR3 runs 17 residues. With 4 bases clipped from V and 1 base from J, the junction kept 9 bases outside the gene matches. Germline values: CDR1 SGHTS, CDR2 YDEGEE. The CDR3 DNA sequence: TGTGCCAGCAGCCACGAGCCTGGGACAGGGTCTGGAAACACCATATATTTT. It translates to CASSHEPGTGSGNTIYF.

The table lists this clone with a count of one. CDR3 nucleotide sequence: TGTGCCTGGAGTCCAGGGACAGGGACGACTAATGAAAAACTGTTTTTT. Translation: CAWSPGTGTTNEKLFF. The chain is built from TRBV30 and TRBJ1-4; TRBD1 matches at 9 bases. Germline CDR1 GTSNPN, CDR2 SVGIG (reference sequence). J gave up 2 bases and V 2 bases, and 6 bases lay outside the gene matches. CDR3 length: 16 residues.

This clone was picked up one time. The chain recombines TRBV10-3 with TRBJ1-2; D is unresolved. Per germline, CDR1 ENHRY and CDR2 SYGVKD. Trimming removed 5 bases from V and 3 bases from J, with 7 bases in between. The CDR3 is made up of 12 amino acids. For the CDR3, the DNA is TGTGCCATCAGTAGCGAAGACTATGGCTACACCTTC. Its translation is CAISSEDYGYTF.

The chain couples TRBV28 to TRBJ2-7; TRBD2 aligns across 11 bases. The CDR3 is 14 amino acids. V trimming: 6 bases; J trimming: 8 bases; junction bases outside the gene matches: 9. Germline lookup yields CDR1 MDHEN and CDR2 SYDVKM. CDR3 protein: CASSISGGVSQQYF. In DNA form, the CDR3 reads TGTGCCAGCAGCATTAGCGGGGGGGTGAGCCAGCAGTACTTC.

The CDR3 region has the DNA TGCGCCAGCGGGGGACAGGGGGAGGAGACCCAGTACTTC. As protein: CASGGQGEETQYF. This chain links TRBV5-1 with TRBJ2-5, with TRBD1 matching over 11 bases. Germline lookup yields CDR1 SGHRS and CDR2 YFSETQ. The CDR3 loop spans 13 amino acids. V trimming: 7 bases; J trimming: 5 bases; junction bases outside the gene matches: 4.